These T cell receptor beta chains were read from a single sample in a study of blood T cell repertoires in COVID-19. The repertoire was sequenced with immunoSEQ multiplex PCR; TCRdb's copy has only in-frame clones and lacks some. The sample includes more than 150,000 clones, roughly nine tenths of them seen just once. The sequenced sample consisted of peripheral blood. Every receptor here comes from a man younger than 35 with acute or convalescent COVID-19. Both conserved end residues are part of each CDR3. D genes are given only for firm matches. Clone size, where shown, is once, few, many, or a class for clones that have expanded.

DNA,CDR3,D,length,V,J,size
TGCAGCGTTGAGGGCCAGCAAGAGACCCAGTACTTC,CSVEGQQETQYF,-,12,TRBV29-1,TRBJ2-5,-
TGTGCCAGCAGTTACTCTGGGACAGGGTCAGATACGCAGTATTTT,CASSYSGTGSDTQYF,TRBD1,15,TRBV6-5,TRBJ2-3,-
TGTGCCAGCAGCGTAGTGGCTAGCGGAGGTACGGAGACCCAGTACTTC,CASSVVASGGTETQYF,TRBD2,16,TRBV9,TRBJ2-5,-
TGTGCCAGCAGCTTCCGCTCTGGGGCCAACGTCCTGACTTTC,CASSFRSGANVLTF,-,14,TRBV7-9,TRBJ2-6,-
TGTGCCAGCAGTTATTGGCGGGGGAGTGACTATGGCTACACCTTC,CASSYWRGSDYGYTF,-,15,TRBV6-5,TRBJ1-2,once
TGTGCCAGCAGGGGGGGGACAGGGAAGGGTGAGCAGTTCTTC,CASRGGTGKGEQFF,TRBD1,14,TRBV2,TRBJ2-1,-
TGTGCCAGCAGCGTAAGGACAGGGGGTAACTATGGCTACACCTTC,CASSVRTGGNYGYTF,TRBD1,15,TRBV5-4,TRBJ1-2,-
TGTGCCAGCAGCCCACGGACAGGACCCTCATATGGCTACACCTTC,CASSPRTGPSYGYTF,TRBD1,15,TRBV7-2,TRBJ1-2,-
TGTGCCAGCAGCGTAGGTCACAGGGGGACAGATACGCAGTATTTT,CASSVGHRGTDTQYF,TRBD1,15,TRBV9,TRBJ2-3,-
TGTGCCAGCAGCACCGGGGACAGGCTTTATAGCAATCAGCCCCAGCATTTT,CASSTGDRLYSNQPQHF,TRBD1,17,TRBV7-2,TRBJ1-5,-
TGCGCCAGCAGAGCCAGGGAAAACTATGGCTACACCTTC,CASRARENYGYTF,-,13,TRBV5-1,TRBJ1-2,-
TGTGCCAGCAGCTTGAACAGGGTGGAAGAGCAGTACTTC,CASSLNRVEEQYF,-,13,TRBV5-4,TRBJ2-7,-
TGTGCCAGCAGCGTAGAGTCAACAGGGGTGGGGAAAACTGAAGCTTTCTTT,CASSVESTGVGKTEAFF,TRBD1,17,TRBV9,TRBJ1-1,-
TGTGCCAGCAGCCCTCGGGTAGGAAAAGAGACCCAGTACTTC,CASSPRVGKETQYF,-,14,TRBV9,TRBJ2-5,-
TGTGCCACCAGCAGAGATTACGGACAGGTGACCGGGGAGCTGTTTTTT,CATSRDYGQVTGELFF,TRBD1,16,TRBV15,TRBJ2-2,few
TGTGCCAGCAGTGAAGCTCCGCAGGTCGGTCAGCCCCAGCATTTT,CASSEAPQVGQPQHF,-,15,TRBV6-1,TRBJ1-5,-
TGTGCCAGCAGTCCACGACAGGTGCAGTACTTC,CASSPRQVQYF,-,11,TRBV6-5,TRBJ2-5,-
TGTGCCAGCAGCCCCGGGTTGATTTGGTCCTACAATGAGCAGTTCTTC,CASSPGLIWSYNEQFF,-,16,TRBV6-2/TRBV6-3,TRBJ2-1,-
TGTGCCAGCAGCTTTGGGGAGAGAGGTTCACCCCTCCACTTT,CASSFGERGSPLHF,-,14,TRBV5-8,TRBJ1-6,-
TGTGCCTGGAACCGAGCGGGGAGCTCCTACAATGAGCAGTTCTTC,CAWNRAGSSYNEQFF,TRBD2,15,TRBV30,TRBJ2-1,-
TGTGCCAGCAGCCGCGCAGGGGGCGGCTATGGCTACACCTTC,CASSRAGGGYGYTF,TRBD1,14,TRBV27,TRBJ1-2,once
TGTGCCAGCAGCTTAGCGGGGGGTGTGGAGACCCAGTACTTC,CASSLAGGVETQYF,-,14,TRBV11-1,TRBJ2-5,-
TGCGCCAGCAGCTCGGTAGGACTGAGGACAGGGGTGTTAGAGACCCAGTACTTC,CASSSVGLRTGVLETQYF,TRBD1,18,TRBV5-1,TRBJ2-5,once
TGTGCCAGTAGTAGCCGTGACAGGAGTGTGTCGTCCGCTAATGAAAAACTGTTTTTT,CASSSRDRSVSSANEKLFF,-,19,TRBV19,TRBJ1-4,few
TGCAGTGCTAGTATCCAGCGGGGGGTCGATGAGCAGTTCTTC,CSASIQRGVDEQFF,TRBD2,14,TRBV20-1,TRBJ2-1,-
TGTGCCAGCAGTTTAATCGGACAGCCCCATCAAGAGACCCAGTACTTC,CASSLIGQPHQETQYF,-,16,TRBV27,TRBJ2-5,-
TGTGCCAGTAAAAGAGGAGGGGGGGCTCGTGAAAAACTGTTTTTT,CASKRGGGAREKLFF,-,15,TRBV19,TRBJ1-4,-